This T cell receptor (beta chain) was captured in a study of identical twins. Study-wide points: The abundant beta clonotypes from cord blood had fewer insertions, and memory repertoires had none of this. Recombination models fit unrelated individuals' TCR alpha sharing but underestimated twins'.

Unique molecular identifiers were present on the cDNA, and a universal primer site came from template switching. TCRdb used MiXCR to reprocess the 5' RACE reads, holding one entry per CDR3 protein. The sample lists hundreds of thousands of distinct CDR3 sequences; over 8% were seen once. Per the germline V gene, CDR1 is DFQATT and CDR2 is SNEGSKA (reference sequence). The length of the CDR3 is 14 residues. Trimming took 0 bases from V and 1 from J, leaving 10 bases between them. A few counts support this clonotype. Its antigen remains unknown. The TCR comes from a woman in her late teens or twenties in good health. The rearrangement joins TRBV20-1 to TRBJ2-7, with a tentative D call TRBD1 (6 bases). Specimen: memory (CD45RO+) T cells sorted from blood. DNA for the CDR3: TGCAGTGCTAGAGAGCCCAGGGGTTCCTACGAGCAGTACTTC. Translated: CSAREPRGSYEQYF.